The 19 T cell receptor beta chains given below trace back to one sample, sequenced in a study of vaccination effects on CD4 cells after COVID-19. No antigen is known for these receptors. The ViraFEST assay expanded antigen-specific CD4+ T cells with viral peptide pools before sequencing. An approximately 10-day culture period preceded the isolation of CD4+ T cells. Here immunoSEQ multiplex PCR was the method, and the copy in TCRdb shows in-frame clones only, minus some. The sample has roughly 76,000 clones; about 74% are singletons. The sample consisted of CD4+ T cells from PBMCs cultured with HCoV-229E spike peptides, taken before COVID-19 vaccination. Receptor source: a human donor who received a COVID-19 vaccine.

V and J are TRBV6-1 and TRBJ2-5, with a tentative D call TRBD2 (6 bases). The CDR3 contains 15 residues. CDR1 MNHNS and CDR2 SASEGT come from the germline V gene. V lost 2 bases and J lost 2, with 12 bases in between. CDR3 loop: CASSERAGQQETQYF. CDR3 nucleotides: TGTGCCAGCAGTGAAAGGGCGGGGCAACAAGAGACCCAGTACTTC.

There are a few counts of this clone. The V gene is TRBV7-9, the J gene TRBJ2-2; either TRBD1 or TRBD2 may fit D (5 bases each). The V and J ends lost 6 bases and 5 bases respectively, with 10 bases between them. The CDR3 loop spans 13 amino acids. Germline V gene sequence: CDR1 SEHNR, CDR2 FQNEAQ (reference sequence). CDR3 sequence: CASRRGETGELFF. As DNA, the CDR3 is TGTGCCAGCAGACGGGGCGAGACCGGGGAGCTGTTTTTT. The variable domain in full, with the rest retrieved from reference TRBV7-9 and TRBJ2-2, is DTGVSQNPRHKITKRGQNVTFRCDPISEHNRLYWYRQTLGQGPEFLTYFQNEAQLEKSRLLSDRFSAERPKGSFSTLEIQRTEQGDSAMYLCASRRGETGELFFGEGSRLTVL.

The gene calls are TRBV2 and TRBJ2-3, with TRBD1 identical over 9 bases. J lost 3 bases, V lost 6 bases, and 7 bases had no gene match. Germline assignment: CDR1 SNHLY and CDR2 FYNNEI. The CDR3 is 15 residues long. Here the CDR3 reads CASRKQGARTDTQYF. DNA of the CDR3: TGTGCCAGCAGGAAACAGGGGGCAAGGACAGATACGCAGTATTTT.

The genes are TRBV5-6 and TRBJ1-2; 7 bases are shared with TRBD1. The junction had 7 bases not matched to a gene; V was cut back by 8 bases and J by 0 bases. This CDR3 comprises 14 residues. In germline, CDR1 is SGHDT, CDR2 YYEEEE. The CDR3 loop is CASLRRGANYGYTF. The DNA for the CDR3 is TGTGCCAGTCTACGCAGGGGGGCTAACTATGGCTACACCTTC.

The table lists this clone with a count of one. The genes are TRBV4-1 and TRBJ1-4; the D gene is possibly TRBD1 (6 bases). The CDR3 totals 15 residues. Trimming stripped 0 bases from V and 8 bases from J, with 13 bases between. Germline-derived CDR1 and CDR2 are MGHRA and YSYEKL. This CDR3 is CASSQEGALGEKLFF. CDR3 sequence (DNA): TGCGCCAGCAGCCAAGAGGGGGCCTTAGGGGAAAAACTGTTTTTT.

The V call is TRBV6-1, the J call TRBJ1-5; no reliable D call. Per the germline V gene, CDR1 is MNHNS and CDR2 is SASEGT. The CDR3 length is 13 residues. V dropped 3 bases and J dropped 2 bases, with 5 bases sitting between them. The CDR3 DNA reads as TGTGCCAGCAGTGAGTGGGGCAATCAGCCCCAGCATTTT. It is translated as CASSEWGNQPQHF.

CDR3 sequence: CASSQRQGGTNEKLFF. The CDR3 DNA follows: TGTGCCAGCAGCCAAAGACAGGGGGGGACTAATGAAAAACTGTTTTTT. The chain couples TRBV3-1 (or the pseudogene TRBV3-2) to TRBJ1-4; TRBD1 matches 9 bases. CDR3 length: 16 amino acids. The V gene's germline CDR1 is LGHDT and CDR2 YNNKEL (reference sequence). With 2 bases clipped from V and 2 bases from J, the junction kept 3 bases outside the gene matches.

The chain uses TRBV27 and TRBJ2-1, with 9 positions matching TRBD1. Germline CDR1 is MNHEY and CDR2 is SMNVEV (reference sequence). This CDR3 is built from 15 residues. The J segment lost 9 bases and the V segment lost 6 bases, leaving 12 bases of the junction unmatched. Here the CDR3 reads CASSKQGARNGEQFF. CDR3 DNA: TGTGCCAGCAGCAAACAGGGGGCCCGAAACGGTGAGCAGTTCTTC.

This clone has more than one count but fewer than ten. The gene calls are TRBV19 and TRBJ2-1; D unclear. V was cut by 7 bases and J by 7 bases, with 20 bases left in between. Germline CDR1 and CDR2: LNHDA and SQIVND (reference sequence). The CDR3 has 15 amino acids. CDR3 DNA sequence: TGTGCCAGTACCGCGAGCAGGACCTCGCGGAATGAGCAGTTCTTC. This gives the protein CASTASRTSRNEQFF.

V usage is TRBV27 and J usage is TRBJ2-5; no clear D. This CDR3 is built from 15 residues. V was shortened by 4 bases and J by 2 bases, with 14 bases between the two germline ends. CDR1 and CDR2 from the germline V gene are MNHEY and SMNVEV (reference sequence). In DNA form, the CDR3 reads TGTGCCAGCAGTTCCCCCTCAGCCCCGCAAGAGACCCAGTACTTC. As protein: CASSSPSAPQETQYF.

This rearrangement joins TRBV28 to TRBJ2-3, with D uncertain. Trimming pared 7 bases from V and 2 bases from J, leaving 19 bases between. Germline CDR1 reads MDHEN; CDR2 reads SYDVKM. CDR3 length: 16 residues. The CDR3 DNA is TGTGCCAGCATCCTAAAGGTCAACGGCTACACAGATACGCAGTATTTT. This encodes CASILKVNGYTDTQYF.

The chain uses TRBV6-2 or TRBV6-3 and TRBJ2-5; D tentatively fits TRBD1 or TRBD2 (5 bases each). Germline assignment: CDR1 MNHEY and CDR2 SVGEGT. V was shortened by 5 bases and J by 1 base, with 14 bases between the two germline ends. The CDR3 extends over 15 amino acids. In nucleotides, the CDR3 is TGTGCCAGCAGTCGATCGGGGCCAGGCCAAGAGACCCAGTACTTC. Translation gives CASSRSGPGQETQYF.

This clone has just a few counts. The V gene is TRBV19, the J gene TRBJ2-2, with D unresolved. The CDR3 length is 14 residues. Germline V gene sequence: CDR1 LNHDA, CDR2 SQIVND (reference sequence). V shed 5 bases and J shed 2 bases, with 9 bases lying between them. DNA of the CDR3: TGTGCCAGTAGTGAGCCGGTTAACACCGGGGAGCTGTTTTTT. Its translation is CASSEPVNTGELFF.

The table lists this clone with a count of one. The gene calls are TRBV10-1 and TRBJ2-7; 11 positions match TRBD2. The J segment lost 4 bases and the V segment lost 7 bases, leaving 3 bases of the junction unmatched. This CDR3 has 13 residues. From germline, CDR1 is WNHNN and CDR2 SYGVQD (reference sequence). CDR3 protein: CASNGTSGYEQYV. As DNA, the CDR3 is TGCGCCAGCAACGGGACTAGCGGTTACGAGCAGTACGTC.

CDR3 in DNA: TGTGCCATCAGTGAGTCGACCATCTCTCACTACACCTTC. This sequence encodes CAISESTISHYTF. V gene TRBV10-3 combines with J gene TRBJ1-2, with unresolved D. Germline loops: CDR1 ENHRY, CDR2 SYGVKD. V shed 0 bases and J shed 10 bases, with 12 bases lying between them. The CDR3 spans 13 residues.

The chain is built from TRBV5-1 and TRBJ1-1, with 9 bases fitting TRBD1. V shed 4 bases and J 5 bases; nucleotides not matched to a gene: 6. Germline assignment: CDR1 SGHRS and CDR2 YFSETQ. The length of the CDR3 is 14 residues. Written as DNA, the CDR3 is TGCGCCAGCAGCGGGGACAGGGTAAAGACTGAAGCTTTCTTT. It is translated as CASSGDRVKTEAFF.

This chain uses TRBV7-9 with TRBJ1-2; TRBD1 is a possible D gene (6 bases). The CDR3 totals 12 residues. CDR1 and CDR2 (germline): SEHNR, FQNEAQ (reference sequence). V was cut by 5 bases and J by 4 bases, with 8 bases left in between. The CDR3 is CASSMDSYGYTF. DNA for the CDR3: TGTGCCAGCAGCATGGACAGCTATGGCTACACCTTC.

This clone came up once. The CDR3 is CASSVGGGVKDEKLFF. The CDR3 nucleotides are TGTGCCAGCAGCGTGGGGGGGGGAGTGAAGGATGAAAAACTGTTTTTT. This chain joins TRBV5-4 and TRBJ1-4; tentative D call: TRBD1 (5 bases). CDR1 and CDR2 (germline): SGHNT, YYREEE (reference sequence). The V and J ends lost 4 bases and 6 bases respectively, with 19 bases between them. The CDR3 extends over 16 amino acids.

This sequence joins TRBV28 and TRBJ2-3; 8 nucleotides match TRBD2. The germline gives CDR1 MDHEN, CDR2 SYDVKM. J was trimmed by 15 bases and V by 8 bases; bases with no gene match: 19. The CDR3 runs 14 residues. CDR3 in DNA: TGTGCCAGCGCAGGCGGACTAGCTCCCACCACGGGTTATTTT. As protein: CASAGGLAPTTGYF.